These 25 T cell receptor beta chains were sequenced from one sample in a study of neoadjuvant anti-PD-1 for oral cavity cancer. Time point described: after neoadjuvant nivolumab, at surgical resection. Sequenced by immunoSEQ multiplex PCR; TCRdb stores in-frame clones only, minus some. Of around 68,000 clones detected, roughly 90% appear once; the ten largest clones hold around 2.6%. Here the sequenced sample was PBMCs, taken after nivolumab (anti-PD-1) treatment. The receptors stem from a person aged 35 to 85 with oral cavity squamous cell carcinoma.

The V call is TRBV5-1, the J call TRBJ1-1, with 9 bases lining up with TRBD1. Germline lookup yields CDR1 SGHRS and CDR2 YFSETQ. This CDR3 comprises 13 residues. With V trimmed by 7 bases and J by 0 bases, 1 base remained unmatched. The CDR3 is CASWDRVNTEAFF. Written as DNA, the CDR3 is TGCGCCAGCTGGGACAGGGTGAACACTGAAGCTTTCTTT.

The chain recombines TRBV27 with TRBJ2-3, with 11 bases fitting TRBD2. J gave up 4 bases and V 5 bases, and 8 bases lay outside the gene matches. The CDR3 is 16 residues long. CDR1 MNHEY and CDR2 SMNVEV come from the germline V gene (reference sequence). CDR3 in amino acids: CASSTTIAGGADTQYF. CDR3 in DNA: TGTGCCAGCAGTACTACTATAGCGGGAGGGGCAGATACGCAGTATTTT.

The V and J genes are TRBV7-2 and TRBJ1-1; possibly TRBD1 for D (5 bases). Germline V gene data show CDR1 as SGHTA and CDR2 as FQGNSA. Trimming stripped 6 bases from V and 5 bases from J, with 13 bases between. CDR3 length equals 13 residues. The CDR3: CASRRGRGTEAFF. Here the CDR3 DNA reads TGTGCCAGCAGGAGAGGTCGGGGGACTGAAGCTTTCTTT.

The V and J genes are TRBV7-9 and TRBJ2-2, with TRBD1 matching over 9 bases. The CDR3 runs 16 residues. Germline V gene data show CDR1 as SEHNR and CDR2 as FQNEAQ (reference sequence). V shed 1 base and J 4 bases; nucleotides not matched to a gene: 4. Here the CDR3 reads CASSLEQGAFTGELFF. The CDR3 region has the DNA TGTGCCAGCAGCTTAGAACAGGGGGCCTTCACCGGGGAGCTGTTTTTT. The full variable domain, its missing parts supplied by reference TRBV7-9 and TRBJ2-2, is DTGVSQNPRHKITKRGQNVTFRCDPISEHNRLYWYRQTLGQGPEFLTYFQNEAQLEKSRLLSDRFSAERPKGSFSTLEIQRTEQGDSAMYLCASSLEQGAFTGELFFGEGSRLTVL.

The chain combines TRBV11-3 with TRBJ2-5, with TRBD2 matching 13 bases. Germline V gene lookup returns CDR1 SGHNT and CDR2 YENEEA. With 8 bases clipped from V and 5 bases from J, the junction kept 11 bases outside the gene matches. There are 16 residues in the CDR3. The CDR3 coding sequence is TGTGCCAGCGCCGGGGGACTAGCGGGGTCAGGGGAGACCCAGTACTTC. This gives the protein CASAGGLAGSGETQYF.

The genes are TRBV6-6 and TRBJ1-5; D is ambiguous. CDR1 is MNHNY, CDR2 SVGAGI, per germline (reference sequence). CDR3 length: 15 residues. V was clipped by 2 bases and J by 2 bases, with 10 bases between them. This chain's CDR3 is CASSYRIVGNQPQHF. In nucleotides, the CDR3 is TGTGCCAGCAGTTACAGGATCGTCGGCAATCAGCCCCAGCATTTT.

The chain joins TRBV19 to TRBJ2-5, with 11 bases matching TRBD2. Germline values: CDR1 LNHDA, CDR2 SQIVND (reference sequence). CDR3 length: 15 residues. Trimming cost V 7 bases and J 5 bases; bases outside gene matches: 9. The CDR3 here is CASTTSGGTRETQYF. As DNA, the CDR3 is TGTGCCAGTACAACTAGCGGGGGAACGAGGGAGACCCAGTACTTC.

The chain joins TRBV6-1 to TRBJ2-1, with 12 positions matching TRBD1. From germline, CDR1 is MNHNS and CDR2 SASEGT. Trimming removed 6 bases from V and 6 bases from J; junction bases left unmatched: 3. This CDR3 spans 14 amino acids. The CDR3 DNA is TGTGCCAGCAGGGGACAGGGGGCTACCAATGAGCAGTTCTTC. It codes for CASRGQGATNEQFF.

The J gene is TRBJ2-1, the V gene TRBV2; weak D call: TRBD2 (6 bases). V lost 1 base and J 2 bases, leaving 6 bases between the germline ends. Germline V CDR1 and CDR2: SNHLY, FYNNEI. The CDR3 extends over 14 amino acids. In DNA form, the CDR3 reads TGTGCCAGCAGTGAAGGGACTACCTACAATGAGCAGTTCTTC. Translating gives CASSEGTTYNEQFF.

The V and J genes are TRBV6-1 and TRBJ1-5; the D is unclear. This CDR3 has 14 residues. Germline V lookup: CDR1 MNHNS, CDR2 SASEGT. V was shortened by 6 bases and J by 2 bases, with 11 bases between the two germline ends. CDR3 DNA sequence: TGTGCCAGCAGCGGCGAACGGGGCAATCAGCCCCAGCATTTT. Its protein is CASSGERGNQPQHF.

The table lists this clone with a few counts. The chain joins TRBV7-8 to TRBJ1-3; unclear D gene. Trimming left V 2 bases short and J 0 bases short, with 8 bases between. CDR1 and CDR2 from the germline V gene are SGHVS and FQNEAQ. The CDR3 runs to 15 residues. The CDR3 bases are TGTGCCAGCAGCTTATATCGCTTCTCTGGAAACACCATATATTTT. Its translation is CASSLYRFSGNTIYF.

The genes are TRBV2 and TRBJ2-7, with unresolved D. V lost 3 bases, J lost 4 bases, and 10 bases lay in between. This CDR3 comprises 13 residues. Germline CDR1 reads SNHLY; CDR2 reads FYNNEI. In nucleotides, the CDR3 is TGTGCCAGCAGTGATCCCCCCCGTTACGAGCAGTACTTC. It codes for CASSDPPRYEQYF.

The gene calls are TRBV7-3 and TRBJ2-1; D gene unclear. With 2 bases removed from V and 6 bases from J, the gap between germline ends came to 8 bases. Germline V gene data show CDR1 as SGHTA and CDR2 as FQGTGA. The CDR3 spans 13 residues. CDR3 residues: CASSLGSSNEQFF. CDR3 DNA: TGTGCCAGCAGCTTAGGTTCGTCCAATGAGCAGTTCTTC.

The V and J genes are TRBV7-9 and TRBJ2-7; the D gene could be TRBD1 or TRBD2 (5 bases each). Germline lookup yields CDR1 SEHNR and CDR2 FQNEAQ (reference sequence). V was shortened by 5 bases and J by 2 bases, with 10 bases between the two germline ends. The CDR3 runs to 13 residues. Written as DNA, the CDR3 is TGTGCCAGCAGCCCTAAGGGACCCTACGAGCAGTACTTC. Its protein product is CASSPKGPYEQYF.

The chain combines TRBV7-9 with TRBJ2-2; a possible D gene is TRBD1 (6 bases). V lost 4 bases and J lost 0, with 21 bases in between. CDR1 and CDR2 from the germline V gene are SEHNR and FQNEAQ (reference sequence). The CDR3 runs 19 residues. The CDR3 sequence: CASSSFSGDLSSNTGELFF. CDR3 in DNA: TGTGCCAGCAGCTCGTTCTCAGGGGATTTATCCTCGAACACCGGGGAGCTGTTTTTT.

V is TRBV7-9 and J is TRBJ2-7; 8 nucleotides align to TRBD2. With 5 bases clipped from V and 2 bases from J, the junction kept 11 bases outside the gene matches. This CDR3 has 16 residues. Per the germline V gene, CDR1 is SEHNR and CDR2 is FQNEAQ (reference sequence). The CDR3 region has the DNA TGTGCCAGCAGCGTCCCGCGGCGGGGGGACCCCTACGAGCAGTACTTC. Translation: CASSVPRRGDPYEQYF.

The chain has TRBV5-1 and TRBJ1-1, with TRBD1 identical over 7 bases. Germline lookup yields CDR1 SGHRS and CDR2 YFSETQ. With 0 bases clipped from V and 0 bases from J, the junction kept 5 bases outside the gene matches. This CDR3 contains 16 residues. The CDR3 spells CASSLAYRGMNTEAFF. In DNA form, the CDR3 reads TGCGCCAGCAGCTTGGCCTACAGGGGTATGAACACTGAAGCTTTCTTT.

V gene TRBV11-2 combines with J gene TRBJ2-1, with D perhaps given as TRBD1 or TRBD2 (5 bases each). The CDR3 runs 16 residues. CDR1 is SGHAT, CDR2 FQNNGV, per germline. V was cut by 4 bases and J by 2 bases, with 15 bases left in between. CDR3 loop: CASSSNLMGAYNEQFF. CDR3 bases: TGTGCCAGCAGCTCCAATCTAATGGGGGCCTACAATGAGCAGTTCTTC.

The rearrangement links TRBV19 to TRBJ1-2; D remains ambiguous. The V end lost 1 base, the J end lost 4 bases, and 19 bases lay between the germline ends. The CDR3 contains 17 residues. Per the germline V gene, CDR1 is LNHDA and CDR2 is SQIVND (reference sequence). For the CDR3, the DNA is TGTGCCAGTAGTATAGGCCCGACAAAGGGAAGCTTCTATGGCTACACCTTC. This sequence encodes CASSIGPTKGSFYGYTF.

The DNA of the CDR3 is TGTGCCATCAGCCAAATGGCCCCTCCTCAAGAGACCCAGTACTTC. Its translation: CAISQMAPPQETQYF. V gene TRBV10-3 combines with J gene TRBJ2-5; D uncertain. The CDR3 covers 15 residues. V lost 6 bases and J lost 2, with 16 bases in between. Germline-derived CDR1 and CDR2 are ENHRY and SYGVKD.

This chain links TRBV5-1 with TRBJ1-6, with TRBD1 matching 7 bases. The CDR3 length is 15 residues. V was pared by 0 bases and J by 7 bases, with 4 bases of the junction left unmatched. The germline V gene encodes CDR1 SGHRS and CDR2 YFSETQ. The CDR3 nucleotides read TGCGCCAGCAGCTTGGGGTCAGGGGGGAATTCACCCCTCCACTTT. Translating gives CASSLGSGGNSPLHF.

J is TRBJ1-1 and V is TRBV7-3; D might be TRBD1 (5 bases). This CDR3 has 14 amino acids. CDR1 SGHTA and CDR2 FQGTGA come from the germline V gene. The V end was cut by 3 bases, the J end by 8 bases, with 16 bases between. CDR3 residues: CASSFDSRGDEAFF. CDR3 in DNA: TGTGCCAGCAGCTTCGACAGCCGGGGAGACGAAGCTTTCTTT.

The CDR3 loop is CASSPEGHNSPLHF. In DNA, the CDR3 is TGCGCCAGCAGCCCCGAGGGGCATAATTCACCCCTCCACTTT. The chain links TRBV5-1 to TRBJ1-6; possibly TRBD1 for D (5 bases). Per the germline V gene, CDR1 is SGHRS and CDR2 is YFSETQ. There are 14 residues in the CDR3. The V and J ends lost 4 bases and 5 bases respectively, with 10 bases between them. The full variable domain, with the rest looked up from reference TRBV5-1 and TRBJ1-6, is KAGVTQTPRYLIKTRGQQVTLSCSPISGHRSVSWYQQTPGQGLQFLFEYFSETQRNKGNFPGRFSGRQFSNSRSEMNVSTLELGDSALYLCASSPEGHNSPLHFGNGTRLTVT.

The genes are TRBV5-4 and TRBJ2-1; D call uncertain. The germline V gene encodes CDR1 SGHNT and CDR2 YYREEE (reference sequence). The CDR3 runs 17 residues. V was trimmed by 3 bases and J by 2 bases, leaving 18 bases between them. The CDR3 DNA sequence: TGTGCCAGCAGCTACGCCCTACGCCCGAAGCCCTACAATGAGCAGTTCTTC. Translation: CASSYALRPKPYNEQFF.

This clone was seen once. The chain links TRBV29-1 to TRBJ2-1; TRBD2 agrees at 9 bases. CDR3 length equals 18 residues. Germline CDR1 reads SQVTM; CDR2 reads ANQGSEA. V was pared by 6 bases and J by 3 bases, with 18 bases of the junction left unmatched. The CDR3 region is CSVIKGGLAGVSYNEQFF. In DNA, the CDR3 is TGCAGCGTGATCAAGGGGGGATTAGCGGGAGTTAGCTACAATGAGCAGTTCTTC.